What follows are 32 T cell receptor beta chains derived from one specimen sequenced in a study of vaccination effects on CD4 cells after COVID-19 (dated by TCRdb to 2021 to 2024). Antigens for these TCRs are unknown. In the ViraFEST assay, PBMC were stimulated with viral peptide pools, and antigen-specific CD4+ T cell clonotypes were then identified by expansion using TCR sequencing. After more than nine days of culture, CD4+ T cells were isolated with the EasySep CD4+ T cell isolation kit. Participants received two doses of either the BNT162b2 or the mRNA-1273 mRNA SARS-CoV-2 vaccine. Libraries were prepared through the immunoSEQ multiplex PCR assay. TCRdb mirrors the immuneACCESS table, restricted to in-frame sequences. Some clones are absent from its copies; in checked studies, under half trace to an unresolved V gene, and the reason for the others is unknown. In this sample the table shows fewer than 25,000 clones, around 70% of which occur a single time. Clones ranked in the top ten supply roughly 10% of the sample.

The sequences come from CD4+ T cells from PBMCs cultured with HCoV-NL63 spike peptides, collected after COVID-19 vaccination. The sample's cell subset or site label, in plain terms: HCoV-NL63 spike overlapping peptide pool stimulation. Receptor source: a human donor who received a COVID-19 vaccine.

The chain couples TRBV6-5 to TRBJ2-3; D gene uncertain. V was pared by 5 bases and J by 2 bases, with 8 bases between. The CDR3 sequence is 13 residues long. Germline V CDR1 and CDR2: MNHEY, SVGAGI. The CDR3: CASSIRTTDTQYF. The CDR3 bases are TGTGCCAGCAGTATTCGGACCACAGATACGCAGTATTTT.

This chain joins TRBV27 and TRBJ2-5; maybe TRBD2 (5 bases). Trimming took off 2 bases at V and 2 bases at J, with 12 bases between the two ends. The CDR3 consists of 15 residues. CDR1 and CDR2 (germline): MNHEY, SMNVEV (reference sequence). CDR3 in DNA: TGTGCCAGCAGTTTAACCCGAGCGGAGCAAGAGACCCAGTACTTC. This codes for CASSLTRAEQETQYF.

The chain has TRBV7-8 and TRBJ1-5, with 7 positions matching TRBD1. Germline CDR1 is SGHVS and CDR2 is FQNEAQ. This CDR3 comprises 20 residues. Trimming at V came to 1 base and at J to 7 bases, leaving 22 bases not matched to a gene. Here the CDR3 DNA reads TGTGCCAGCAGCTTAGTTGCCCGACGAGGTCCCGAGCAGGGGGGGCAGCCCCAGCATTTT. It yields the protein CASSLVARRGPEQGGQPQHF. Together with reference TRBV7-8 and TRBJ1-5, the CDR3 gives the full variable domain: GAGVSQSPRYKVAKRGQDVALRCDPISGHVSLFWYQQALGQGPEFLTYFQNEAQLDKSGLPSDRFFAERPEGSVSTLKIQRTQQEDSAVYLCASSLVARRGPEQGGQPQHFGDGTRLSIL.

CDR3 protein: CASYPTVNTEAFF. CDR3 nucleotide sequence: TGTGCCAGCTACCCCACAGTCAACACTGAAGCTTTCTTT. V and J are TRBV6-6 and TRBJ1-1; D unclear. Trimming took 8 bases from V and 2 from J, leaving 12 bases between them. The CDR3 is made up of 13 amino acids. Germline lookup yields CDR1 MNHNY and CDR2 SVGAGI (reference sequence).

V gene TRBV10-3 combines with J gene TRBJ1-5; perhaps TRBD1 as D (6 bases). V lost 3 bases, J lost 5 bases, and 11 bases lay in between. This CDR3 is 14 amino acids long. The germline V gene has CDR1 ENHRY and CDR2 SYGVKD. The CDR3 nucleotides are TGTGCCATCAGTGACGGGGGGCGGGATCAGCCCCAGCATTTT. It encodes CAISDGGRDQPQHF.

V usage is TRBV27 and J usage is TRBJ1-4, with 7 bases that match TRBD1. Per the germline V gene, CDR1 is MNHEY and CDR2 is SMNVEV (reference sequence). The junction had 0 bases not matched to a gene; V was cut back by 1 base and J by 1 base. The CDR3 has 15 amino acids. The CDR3 protein is CASSLWTGTNEKLFF. CDR3 in DNA: TGTGCCAGCAGTTTATGGACAGGAACTAATGAAAAACTGTTTTTT.

The CDR3 sequence: CASRPVLAPTDEEGYTF. The CDR3 bases are TGTGCCAGCAGACCCGTCCTAGCCCCAACCGATGAGGAGGGCTACACCTTC. V and J are TRBV7-6 and TRBJ1-2; no firm D call. CDR1 SGHVS and CDR2 FNYEAQ come from the germline V gene. Trimming cost V 6 bases and J 8 bases, with 28 bases left between them. The CDR3 has 17 residues.

The chain carries TRBV2 and TRBJ1-2; 7 bases map to TRBD1. Per germline, CDR1 SNHLY and CDR2 FYNNEI. V dropped 2 bases and J dropped 8; count of bases not matched to a gene: 17. This CDR3 spans 17 amino acids. The CDR3 coding sequence is TGTGCCAGCAGTGAAAACCCCTCGGGACAAGGGGGCGCAGGCTACACCTTC. Amino acids: CASSENPSGQGGAGYTF.

This clone occurred a few times. V usage is TRBV9 and J usage is TRBJ1-2, with D hard to call. V lost 0 bases to trimming and J lost 6 bases, with 15 bases between them. Germline V gene lookup returns CDR1 SGDLS and CDR2 YYNGEE. CDR3 size: 15 residues. The CDR3 region has the DNA TGTGCCAGCAGCGTAGGCGCAGCGGTGTGGGATGGCTACACCTTC. Protein sequence: CASSVGAAVWDGYTF.

The CDR3 nucleotides read TGTGCCAGCAGCAAGAAGACTAGCGGGGGCACAGATACGCAGTATTTT. It is translated as CASSKKTSGGTDTQYF. This chain connects TRBV4-2 to TRBJ2-3; 11 positions agree with TRBD2. CDR1 is LGHNA and CDR2 is YNFKEQ in the germline V gene. Trimming removed 5 bases from V and 1 base from J; junction bases left unmatched: 5. The CDR3 is made up of 16 amino acids.

This clone is labeled medium-sized (0.01 to 0.1%). The CDR3 coding sequence is TGTGCCAGTAAGGCAGGGATTATCTATGGCTACACCTTC. Encoded protein: CASKAGIIYGYTF. This chain connects TRBV19 to TRBJ1-2; weak D call: TRBD1 (5 bases). CDR3 length: 13 amino acids. Germline CDR1 reads LNHDA; CDR2 reads SQIVND (reference sequence). V shed 7 bases and J shed 4 bases, with 13 bases lying between them. The whole variable domain, remainder taken from reference TRBV19 and TRBJ1-2, is DGGITQSPKYLFRKEGQNVTLSCEQNLNHDAMYWYRQDPGQGLRLIYYSQIVNDFQKGDIAEGYSVSREKKESFPLTVTSAQKNPTAFYLCASKAGIIYGYTFGSGTRLTVV.

The chain links TRBV7-9 to TRBJ2-3, with TRBD2 matching 8 bases. Looked up from germline, CDR1 is SEHNR and CDR2 is FQNEAQ (reference sequence). V trimming: 4 bases; J trimming: 1 base; junction bases outside the gene matches: 4. The CDR3 contains 15 residues. The chain's CDR3 is CASSSLAGRTDTQYF. The CDR3 region has the DNA TGTGCCAGCAGCTCATTAGCGGGACGCACAGATACGCAGTATTTT.

The chain joins TRBV3-1 (or the pseudogene TRBV3-2) to TRBJ1-2, with D possibly being TRBD1 (6 bases). This CDR3 region has 15 residues. V dropped 2 bases and J dropped 4 bases, with 14 bases sitting between them. Germline V gene sequence: CDR1 LGHDT, CDR2 YNNKEL (reference sequence). The CDR3 spells CASSQLDRPGYGYTF. In DNA form, the CDR3 reads TGTGCCAGCAGCCAACTCGACAGGCCGGGCTATGGCTACACCTTC.

The V and J genes are TRBV2 and TRBJ2-7, with 11 bases aligning to TRBD2. The CDR3 runs 15 residues. Germline loops: CDR1 SNHLY, CDR2 FYNNEI. The V segment lost 5 bases and the J segment 6 bases; nucleotides outside the gene matches: 9. CDR3 protein: CASSSRLAGSAEQYF. Written as DNA, the CDR3 is TGTGCCAGCAGTTCCCGACTAGCGGGATCGGCCGAGCAGTACTTC.

V is TRBV28 and J is TRBJ1-1, with 7 bases matching TRBD1. Per the germline V gene, CDR1 is MDHEN and CDR2 is SYDVKM. This CDR3 has 13 amino acids. V lost 8 bases and J lost 1; bases outside the gene matches: 4. This CDR3 reads CASETGPNTEAFF. The DNA of the CDR3 is TGTGCCAGCGAGACAGGGCCGAACACTGAAGCTTTCTTT.

This clone was seen just once. In DNA, the CDR3 is TGCGCCAGCAGTGAGTCAGCAGCAGGGAAGACAGATACGCAGTATTTT. It codes for CASSESAAGKTDTQYF. V and J are TRBV10-1 and TRBJ2-3; TRBD1 might be the D (5 bases). Germline V gene lookup returns CDR1 WNHNN and CDR2 SYGVQD (reference sequence). The ends were cut back, 0 bases at V and 3 bases at J, with 13 bases in the middle. The CDR3 runs to 16 residues.

This chain links TRBV6-1 with TRBJ2-7; the match to TRBD1 covers 9 bases. Germline CDR1 and CDR2: MNHNS and SASEGT. Germline trimming cut 4 bases from V and 3 bases from J; bases unmatched to any gene: 13. CDR3 length: 17 residues. The CDR3 nucleotides read TGTGCCAGCAGTGTTGGGATTTCGGGACAGGGACGCTACGAGCAGTACTTC. Translated, it gives CASSVGISGQGRYEQYF.

The chain employs TRBV2 and TRBJ1-2; no firm D call. The CDR3 length is 13 residues. The ends were cut back, 5 bases at V and 3 bases at J, with 10 bases in the middle. Germline values: CDR1 SNHLY, CDR2 FYNNEI. CDR3 in amino acids: CASSSGVDYGYTF. The CDR3 DNA follows: TGTGCCAGCAGTTCCGGGGTTGACTATGGCTACACCTTC. The entire variable domain, with the rest obtained from reference TRBV2 and TRBJ1-2, is as follows: EPEVTQTPSHQVTQMGQEVILRCVPISNHLYFYWYRQILGQKVEFLVSFYNNEISEKSEIFDDQFSVERPDGSNFTLKIRSTKLEDSAMYFCASSSGVDYGYTFGSGTRLTVV.

This clone is medium-sized within its sample. V and J are TRBV12-3 or TRBV12-4 and TRBJ1-4; D is perhaps TRBD1 (6 bases). The CDR3 extends over 13 amino acids. V lost 10 bases and J lost 5, with 14 bases in between. CDR3 amino acids: CATGQSPNEKLFF. As DNA, the CDR3 is TGTGCCACCGGACAGTCACCGAATGAAAAACTGTTTTTT.

V and J are TRBV20-1 and TRBJ1-1; possible D gene TRBD1, 6 bases. Trimming removed 3 bases at V and 1 base at J, with 15 bases between. This CDR3 has 15 residues. Germline assignment: CDR1 DFQATT and CDR2 SNEGSKA (reference sequence). The CDR3 DNA is TGCAGTGCTAGTAATCCAGTGACAGGGAACACTGAAGCTTTCTTT. Protein: CSASNPVTGNTEAFF.

This chain joins TRBV11-3 and TRBJ2-1, with TRBD2 identical over 11 bases. The CDR3 spans 16 residues. J lost 5 bases, V lost 1 base, and 4 bases had no gene match. Germline loops: CDR1 SGHNT, CDR2 YENEEA. The CDR3 DNA sequence: TGTGCCAGCAGCTTAGTAACACTAGCGGGAGACAATGAGCAGTTCTTC. Translated, it gives CASSLVTLAGDNEQFF.

CDR3 in amino acids: CASSSGTMETQYF. As DNA, the CDR3 is TGTGCCAGCAGCTCCGGGACGATGGAGACCCAGTACTTC. The V gene is TRBV5-4, the J gene TRBJ2-5; D possibly matches TRBD1 or TRBD2 (5 bases each). The CDR3 runs to 13 residues. Germline CDR1 and CDR2: SGHNT and YYREEE (reference sequence). V was trimmed by 3 bases and J by 5 bases, leaving 11 bases between them.

This chain uses TRBV2 with TRBJ1-3, with TRBD1 as a possible D gene (5 bases). The germline gives CDR1 SNHLY, CDR2 FYNNEI. Deletions cut 6 bases from V and 4 bases from J, with 16 bases between. The CDR3 has 15 residues. The CDR3 is CASSQGLESGNTIYF. CDR3 coding DNA: TGTGCCAGCAGCCAGGGTTTAGAATCCGGAAACACCATATATTTT.

The chain is built from TRBV4-1 and TRBJ2-7; no clear D gene. This CDR3 region has 14 residues. The germline V gene encodes CDR1 MGHRA and CDR2 YSYEKL. V lost 3 bases, J lost 11 bases, and 20 bases lay in between. The CDR3 nucleotides are TGCGCCAGCAGCCACCCCTCGCCGGAACGCCCGGAGTACTTC. Its protein product is CASSHPSPERPEYF.

There are a few counts of this clone. The V gene is TRBV19, the J gene TRBJ1-6, with D unresolved. The germline V gene has CDR1 LNHDA and CDR2 SQIVND (reference sequence). The CDR3 is made up of 17 amino acids. V was trimmed by 1 base and J by 0 bases, leaving 10 bases between them. CDR3 sequence (DNA): TGTGCCAGTAGTATAGGTGCAGGCCTCTCCTATAATTCACCCCTCCACTTT. It specifies CASSIGAGLSYNSPLHF.

The gene calls are TRBV12-3 or TRBV12-4 and TRBJ2-7; D gene unclear. CDR3 length: 12 amino acids. Trimming took 2 bases from V and 4 from J, leaving 6 bases between them. In DNA, the CDR3 is TGTGCCAGCAGTTTATTGGGTTACGAGCAGTACTTC. Its protein is CASSLLGYEQYF.

J is TRBJ2-7 and V is TRBV9; 8 nucleotides align to TRBD2. The junction had 15 bases not matched to a gene; V was cut back by 1 base and J by 6 bases. Germline CDR1 SGDLS, CDR2 YYNGEE. The CDR3 extends over 17 amino acids. Here the CDR3 DNA reads TGTGCCAGCAGCGTAACAGAGCTTTTAGCGGGACCTGGCGAGCAGTACTTC. Protein sequence: CASSVTELLAGPGEQYF.

This clone was found once. This CDR3 is CASSEHLASSYEQYF. CDR3 nucleotide sequence: TGTGCCAGCAGTGAACACCTCGCCTCCTCCTACGAGCAGTACTTC. V usage is TRBV6-1 and J usage is TRBJ2-7; D call uncertain. The ends were cut back, 2 bases at V and 0 bases at J, with 11 bases in the middle. The CDR3 loop spans 15 amino acids. Germline CDR1 MNHNS, CDR2 SASEGT.

V is TRBV5-4 and J is TRBJ1-3, with D possibly being TRBD1 (6 bases). V was trimmed by 4 bases and J by 0 bases, leaving 14 bases between them. The germline V gene encodes CDR1 SGHNT and CDR2 YYREEE (reference sequence). The CDR3 extends over 16 amino acids. CDR3 nucleotides: TGTGCCAGCAGCAAAGACAGGACCTACTCTGGAAACACCATATATTTT. Its protein is CASSKDRTYSGNTIYF.

The chain joins TRBV27 to TRBJ2-1; no clear D. This CDR3 spans 15 amino acids. Germline CDR1 MNHEY, CDR2 SMNVEV (reference sequence). V was clipped by 1 base and J by 1 base, with 8 bases between them. The CDR3 loop reads CASSLFDGSYNEQFF. In DNA, the CDR3 is TGTGCCAGCAGTTTATTTGACGGGTCCTACAATGAGCAGTTCTTC.

This chain links TRBV9 with TRBJ2-7, with a possible D match to TRBD1 (6 bases). Trimming shortened V by 4 bases and J by 5 bases, and 19 bases separated the two germline ends. The CDR3 is 15 residues long. Germline V CDR1 and CDR2: SGDLS, YYNGEE. CDR3 sequence reads: CASSTRQARGDEQYF. The CDR3, as DNA: TGTGCCAGCAGCACCCGACAGGCCCGAGGGGACGAGCAGTACTTC.

This clone has only one observation. CDR3 DNA: TGTGCCAGCAGCGAATCATCTGATTCACCCCTCCACTTT. Translating gives CASSESSDSPLHF. The V call is TRBV9, the J call TRBJ1-6; D is uncertain. The V end lost 3 bases, the J end lost 8 bases, and 9 bases lay between the germline ends. The CDR3 is 13 residues long. Looked up from germline, CDR1 is SGDLS and CDR2 is YYNGEE.